This TCR beta chain was profiled in a study of T cells in Graves' hyperthyroidism and ophthalmopathy (dated by TCRdb to between 2018 and 2021). Background on the whole study: Peripheral blood samples were taken at the time of initial diagnosis, prior to any treatment. The study also compared thyroid tissue and blood T-cell repertoires from a handful of Graves' hyperthyroidism patients. A discovery cohort of about a hundred patients, 43 with Graves' ophthalmopathy and about 60 with stable Graves' hyperthyroidism, was used to find distinguishing TCR V-J signatures. After sampling, hyperthyroidism patients received methimazole starting at 30 mg daily, and ophthalmopathy patients received high-dose intravenous methylprednisolone. The 90 to 100 discovery patients were randomly split 7:3 into training and test sets. Prospective prediction of ophthalmopathy was tested in an independent validation cohort of some 19 hyperthyroidism patients and 17 patients who later progressed to ophthalmopathy. The paper describes TCR Vbeta CDR3 sequencing of 140 or so peripheral blood samples, made up of 43 ophthalmopathy patients, around 73 hyperthyroidism patients and approximately 17 progressor patients.

The TCR beta CDR3 regions were amplified from the RNA transcripts. For the first round of RT-PCR on the TCR CDR3, the HTBI primer set was used together with the Qiagen OneStep RT-PCR kit. Libraries were constructed in a second round of multiplex PCR, after which size selection and purification were carried out. Paired-end sequencing of the libraries was performed with 100 bp reads on an Illumina HiSeq2000. As for how the authors treated the data: SOAPnuke was used to process the raw data, with reads discarded if the reads contained adapters or uncalled bases, had a mean Phred below 15, or lacked an exact constant-primer or identifier match. COPE v1.2.5 was used to merge high-quality paired reads, and clonotypes were defined as unique nucleotide sequences. MiTCR v1.1 was used to align clonotypes to the IMGT TRBV, TRBD and TRBJ reference segments. Only V-J combinations with frequency above 0.0001, covering 99% to 99.2% of repertoires, were analysed. A TCS score was defined as the ratio of F50 (clonal expansion) to E x V (chaos), with BLOSUM62-based TCRdist applied between CDR3 peptides within each V-J. Welch's t-statistics and random forest reduced roughly 500 V-J features to roughly 13, which were used in a naive Bayes classifier (R e1071). In-frame beta chains were kept once TCRdb had trimmed the public reads at Q25 with fastp and called clones with MiXCR. Rows are unified per CDR3 protein, each entry keeping the most common DNA and genes. None of the V and J calls come from the authors' own analysis; TCRdb made them. This sample lists more than 550,000 distinct CDR3 sequences; around 16% were detected once. In total, the top ten clones hold around 15% of the sample.

This clonotype was observed many times. Which antigen it targets is not known. Nothing much larger sits one base from this clone, and base qualities are not available. The investigation overall reported the following: Blood samples also contained most of the expanded thyroid clonotypes (frequency above 0.001), which suggests that blood repertoires may reflect thyroid immune responses. In validation, progression to ophthalmopathy was predicted by the model with roughly 71% sensitivity and around 76% specificity, a median of 6.5 months before onset. In cross-validation, a model built on a 13 V-J signature told ophthalmopathy apart from stable hyperthyroidism with under 90% sensitivity and roughly 82% specificity, and in testing the same model reached 80%/75%. Sample size was not statistically predetermined, and investigators were not blinded to group allocation.

Graves' hyperthyroidism was defined as stable when no progression to ophthalmopathy occurred over 18 months of follow-up. Hyperthyroidism patients were newly diagnosed, with disease duration under 2 months, and aged 18 to 65 years. Exclusion was applied to patients with uncontrolled infections, other autoimmune diseases, pregnancy or lactation. Diagnoses relied on clinical symptoms, serum thyroxine and TRAb, thyroid ultrasound and orbital computed tomography. PBMCs were isolated from more than 8 ml of fresh peripheral blood by Ficoll-Paque density gradient centrifugation. Total RNA was extracted using Trizol reagent, and RNA quality was assessed on an Agilent 2100 Bioanalyzer. Clipping removes 5 bases from V and 5 bases from J, with 9 as the unmatched junction base count. The CDR3 numbers 15 residues from cysteine through phenylalanine. Just the 45-base CDR3 DNA is kept, in frame starting at base 1. CDR1 and CDR2, looked up from the germline V gene, are SGHAT and FQNNGV.

The rearrangement combines TRBV11-2 with TRBJ1-1, and TRBD1 matches 9 of the central bases. This clonotype was obtained from a man aged 50 to 59 with Graves' hyperthyroidism. The sequenced sample consisted of blood. The CDR3 region: CASSRSTGGETEAFF. The DNA sequence is given as TGTGCCAGCAGCCGGAGTACAGGGGGCGAAACTGAAGCTTTCTTT.